These 16 T cell receptor beta chains were all obtained from the same sample, sequenced in a study of OX40 agonist ivuxolimab in advanced cancers. Assay used: immunoSEQ multiplex PCR; TCRdb lists only in-frame clones, some missing. The table has some 16,000 clones, roughly 86% seen once. The source was CD4+ or CD8+ T cells sorted from blood, collected in a trial of the OX40 agonist ivuxolimab. The receptors shown here come from an adult with an advanced solid tumor such as melanoma, head and neck, liver or kidney cancer.

The V call is TRBV9, the J call TRBJ2-2; a possible D gene is TRBD1 (6 bases). V lost 0 bases and J 2 bases, leaving 11 bases between the germline ends. CDR1 and CDR2 (germline): SGDLS, YYNGEE. This CDR3 has 16 residues. This CDR3 reads CASSVGGGPNTGELFF. The CDR3 DNA sequence: TGTGCCAGCAGCGTAGGTGGGGGCCCCAACACCGGGGAGCTGTTTTTT.

This rearrangement joins TRBV4-2 to TRBJ2-3; D is unresolved. Trimming pared 1 base from V and 3 bases from J, leaving 11 bases between. Germline CDR1 and CDR2: LGHNA and YNFKEQ. The CDR3 has 15 residues. The CDR3 region has the DNA TGTGCCAGCAGCCAAGCCTGGGATTCGACAGATACGCAGTATTTT. Amino acids: CASSQAWDSTDTQYF.

This chain uses TRBV5-4 with TRBJ1-1, with a tentative D call TRBD1 (5 bases). CDR3 length equals 14 residues. Looked up from germline, CDR1 is SGHNT and CDR2 is YYREEE (reference sequence). The V gene lost 3 bases and the J gene lost 1 base, with 10 bases spanning the gap. The CDR3 is CASSSGTENTEAFF. The CDR3 DNA is TGTGCCAGCAGCTCCGGGACGGAGAACACTGAAGCTTTCTTT.

The chain combines TRBV19 with TRBJ2-1, with D perhaps matching TRBD2 (7 bases). Germline loops: CDR1 LNHDA, CDR2 SQIVND (reference sequence). The CDR3 spans 13 residues. Trimming took 4 bases from V and 9 from J, leaving 13 bases between them. The CDR3 loop is CASSTRGGPEQFF. In nucleotides, the CDR3 is TGTGCCAGTAGTACCCGCGGGGGCCCTGAGCAGTTCTTC. Combining the CDR3 with reference TRBV19 and TRBJ2-1 gives the whole variable domain DGGITQSPKYLFRKEGQNVTLSCEQNLNHDAMYWYRQDPGQGLRLIYYSQIVNDFQKGDIAEGYSVSREKKESFPLTVTSAQKNPTAFYLCASSTRGGPEQFFGPGTRLTVL.

The chain employs TRBV6-5 and TRBJ2-7; D is perhaps TRBD2 (5 bases). V was shortened by 6 bases and J by 6 bases, with 21 bases between the two germline ends. The CDR3 has 15 amino acids. Germline V gives CDR1 MNHEY, CDR2 SVGAGI. The DNA of the CDR3 is TGTGCCAGCAGGGTCACCTTTAGCGCAGTGGGCGAGCAGTACTTC. Amino acid sequence: CASRVTFSAVGEQYF.

The genes are TRBV9 and TRBJ2-5, with TRBD2 matching over 9 bases. This CDR3 spans 13 amino acids. J lost 5 bases, V lost 7 bases, and 6 bases had no gene match. Germline values: CDR1 SGDLS, CDR2 YYNGEE. CDR3 sequence (DNA): TGTGCCAGCGGGGGACTAGCCTCGGAGACCCAGTACTTC. The encoded protein is CASGGLASETQYF.

This clone has just a few counts. This chain links TRBV7-2 with TRBJ2-3; a possible D gene is TRBD1 (6 bases). V dropped 5 bases and J dropped 4 bases, with 19 bases sitting between them. Germline CDR1 SGHTA, CDR2 FQGNSA. The CDR3 runs 16 residues. Here the CDR3 reads CASSARGDGAADTQYF. In DNA, the CDR3 is TGTGCCAGCAGCGCCAGGGGCGATGGAGCAGCAGATACGCAGTATTTT.

The chain employs TRBV9 and TRBJ2-2; D is ambiguous. Trimming took 2 bases from V and 0 from J, leaving 8 bases between them. Germline CDR1 reads SGDLS; CDR2 reads YYNGEE. The CDR3 has 15 residues. CDR3 residues: CASSVQPSNTGELFF. For the CDR3, the DNA is TGTGCCAGCAGCGTCCAGCCGTCGAACACCGGGGAGCTGTTTTTT.

V is TRBV19 and J is TRBJ2-4; either TRBD1 or TRBD2 may supply D (5 bases each). This CDR3 has 16 residues. The V gene's germline CDR1 is LNHDA and CDR2 SQIVND (reference sequence). Between the trimmed V and J ends, which lost 5 bases and 0 bases, there was a span of 14 bases. The CDR3 reads CASSPYRDVAKNIQYF. The DNA for the CDR3 is TGTGCCAGTAGTCCCTATAGGGACGTAGCCAAAAACATTCAGTACTTC.

The J gene is TRBJ2-3, the V gene TRBV5-1; a weak D match, TRBD2 (6 bases). The CDR3 consists of 15 residues. The V gene lost 7 bases and the J gene lost 2 bases, with 17 bases spanning the gap. The germline V gene has CDR1 SGHRS and CDR2 YFSETQ. The CDR3 coding sequence is TGCGCCAGCGCCCCACCAGGGACTTCCACAGATACGCAGTATTTT. This sequence encodes CASAPPGTSTDTQYF.

The chain joins TRBV11-2 to TRBJ2-5; 10 nucleotides match TRBD2. There are 15 residues in the CDR3. CDR1 and CDR2 from the germline V gene are SGHAT and FQNNGV. V trimming: 3 bases; J trimming: 2 bases; junction bases outside the gene matches: 3. The CDR3 loop is CASSFRTSGQETQYF. DNA of the CDR3: TGTGCCAGCAGCTTTCGGACTAGCGGACAAGAGACCCAGTACTTC.

The rearrangement uses TRBV4-1 and TRBJ1-5; D gene uncertain. Germline V gene lookup returns CDR1 MGHRA and CDR2 YSYEKL. V was cut by 0 bases and J by 5 bases, with 14 bases left in between. The CDR3 sequence is 16 residues long. The CDR3 nucleotides read TGCGCCAGCAGCCAAGATTTGGGAGGGTACGATCAGCCCCAGCATTTT. It translates to CASSQDLGGYDQPQHF.

The chain is built from TRBV15 and TRBJ2-7; D gene unclear. Per germline, CDR1 LNHNV and CDR2 YYDKDF (reference sequence). This CDR3 is built from 16 residues. The V and J ends lost 0 bases and 1 base respectively, with 13 bases between them. CDR3 region: CATSREGGVRSYEQYF. The CDR3 DNA sequence: TGTGCCACCAGCAGAGAAGGTGGCGTCCGGTCCTACGAGCAGTACTTC.

This clone has a single count. The chain links TRBV7-3 to TRBJ2-1; D ambiguous. Looked up from germline, CDR1 is SGHTA and CDR2 is FQGTGA. V shed 6 bases and J shed 1 base, with 7 bases lying between them. The CDR3 is 13 amino acids. The CDR3 coding sequence is TGTGCCAGCAGTTTAGGGTCCTACAATGAGCAGTTCTTC. This gives the protein CASSLGSYNEQFF. Variable domain in full (rest from reference TRBV7-3 and TRBJ2-1): GAGVSQTPSNKVTEKGKYVELRCDPISGHTALYWYRQSLGQGPEFLIYFQGTGAADDSGLPNDRFFAVRPEGSVSTLKIQRTERGDSAVYLCASSLGSYNEQFFGPGTRLTVL.

The rearrangement links TRBV5-8 to TRBJ2-1, with 10 positions matching TRBD2. J gave up 8 bases and V 0 bases, and 11 bases lay outside the gene matches. Looked up from germline, CDR1 is SGHTS and CDR2 is YDEGEE. The CDR3 is 17 amino acids. The CDR3 loop is CASSLGAGGPGIDEQFF. The CDR3 DNA sequence: TGTGCCAGCAGCTTGGGAGCGGGAGGGCCCGGTATCGATGAGCAGTTCTTC.

The chain combines TRBV28 with TRBJ2-7, with D hard to call. The V end was cut by 4 bases, the J end by 5 bases, with 18 bases between. CDR3 length: 15 residues. Germline CDR1 MDHEN, CDR2 SYDVKM. In DNA, the CDR3 is TGTGCCAGCAGTTCCCCCGGTAGGAGTTACCACGAGCAGTACTTC. It encodes CASSSPGRSYHEQYF.